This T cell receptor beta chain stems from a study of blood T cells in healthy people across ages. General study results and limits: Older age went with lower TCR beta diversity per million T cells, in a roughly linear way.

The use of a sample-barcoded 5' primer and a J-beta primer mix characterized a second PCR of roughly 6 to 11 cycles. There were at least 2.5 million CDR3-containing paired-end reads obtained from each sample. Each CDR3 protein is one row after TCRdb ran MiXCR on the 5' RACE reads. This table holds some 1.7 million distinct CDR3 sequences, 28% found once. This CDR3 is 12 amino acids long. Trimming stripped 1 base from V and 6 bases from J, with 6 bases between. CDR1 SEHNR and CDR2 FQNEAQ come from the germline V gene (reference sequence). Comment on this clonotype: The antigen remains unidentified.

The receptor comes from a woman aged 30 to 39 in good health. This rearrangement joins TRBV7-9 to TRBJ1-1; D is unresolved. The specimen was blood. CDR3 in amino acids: CASSLGDPEAFF. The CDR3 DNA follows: TGTGCCAGCAGCTTAGGAGACCCTGAAGCTTTCTTT. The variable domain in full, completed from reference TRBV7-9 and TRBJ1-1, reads DTGVSQNPRHKITKRGQNVTFRCDPISEHNRLYWYRQTLGQGPEFLTYFQNEAQLEKSRLLSDRFSAERPKGSFSTLEIQRTEQGDSAMYLCASSLGDPEAFFGQGTRLTVV.